This paragraph covers one T cell receptor (beta chain) sequence. Original processing methods: Using reference gene primer amplification, nucleated cell counts were estimated. Generated by immunoSEQ multiplex PCR, the TCRdb table keeps only in-frame clones and is missing some. D and trimming come from the DNA, and the V and J calls and clone size come from that table. The repertoire consists of 300,000 or so clones, with more than 80% occurring once and the leading ten covering over 3.5%. This specimen belongs to a study of blood T cell repertoires in COVID-19. Turning to the study itself: Samples taken during acute and convalescent COVID-19 were collected in the United States, Italy and Spain. The cDNA or gDNA used as material had been derived from T cells, B-cell-depleted T cells, or PBMCs.

Germline lookup yields CDR1 LNHDA and CDR2 SQIVND (reference sequence). Between the trimmed V and J ends, which lost 5 bases and 5 bases, there was a span of 14 bases. This CDR3 region has 14 residues. This rearrangement joins TRBV19 to TRBJ2-3, with D possibly matching TRBD2 (6 bases). This TCR was recovered from a woman in her 40s with acute or convalescent COVID-19. The sequenced sample consisted of peripheral blood. CDR3 bases: TGTGCCAGTAGTCCTAAGACCGGGGGAGATACGCAGTATTTT. This translates into CASSPKTGGDTQYF.